These T cell receptor beta chains were read from a single sample in a study of blood T cell repertoires in COVID-19. Using immunoSEQ multiplex PCR, the repertoire was profiled, and TCRdb retains in-frame clones only, with some absent. The data hold approximately 300,000 clones, with nearly 90% observed a single time. Sequencing input: peripheral blood. These receptors were taken from a woman aged 25 to 39 with COVID-19, enrolled during active disease. CDR3s include the opening cysteine and the closing phenylalanine or tryptophan. The listing skips clone size in some rows; elsewhere it reads once, few, many or a size class.

CDR3: CASRKLAGGQETQYF
size: -
J: TRBJ2-5
V: TRBV6-5

CDR3: CASAERGLIGTDTQYF
size: -
J: TRBJ2-3
V: TRBV12-5

CDR3: CASSRRGAGYNEQFF
size: -
J: TRBJ2-1
V: TRBV3-1/TRBV3-2

CDR3: CSVAPGTGNEAFF
size: -
J: TRBJ1-1
V: TRBV29-1

CDR3: CASSSRGTDTQYF
size: -
J: TRBJ2-3
V: TRBV3-1/TRBV3-2

CDR3: CASSQDSYSYNYGYTF
size: -
J: TRBJ1-2
V: TRBV4-2

CDR3: CATSRQGTDTQYF
size: few
J: TRBJ2-3
V: TRBV24-1

CDR3: CASRKQGTVNTEAFF
size: -
J: TRBJ1-1
V: TRBV11-3

CDR3: CASSIDVVLAVYNEQFF
size: -
J: TRBJ2-1
V: TRBV19

CDR3: CASSPRIREGGNEQFF
size: -
J: TRBJ2-1
V: TRBV18

CDR3: CASSLDRLGGYTF
size: -
J: TRBJ1-2
V: TRBV12-3/TRBV12-4

CDR3: CASSPAGQSNEKLFF
size: -
J: TRBJ1-4
V: TRBV4-2

CDR3: CASGQEGPRQFF
size: once
J: TRBJ2-1
V: TRBV5-1

CDR3: CASSLAAGRGALSGELFF
size: few
J: TRBJ2-2
V: TRBV7-2

CDR3: CASSLVLGGQPQHF
size: -
J: TRBJ1-5
V: TRBV28

CDR3: CASSFRGHYNSPLHF
size: -
J: TRBJ1-6
V: TRBV5-4

CDR3: CATSDDWYNEQFF
size: once
J: TRBJ2-1
V: TRBV24-1

CDR3: CASSSPPEHGYTF
size: -
J: TRBJ1-2
V: TRBV7-2

CDR3: CASSFGGSYNEQFF
size: -
J: TRBJ2-1
V: TRBV5-1

CDR3: CASSVGAGGRYEQYF
size: -
J: TRBJ2-7
V: TRBV9

CDR3: CASSIRQRNNYGYTF
size: -
J: TRBJ1-2
V: TRBV19

CDR3: CASSPRGFGNSPLHF
size: -
J: TRBJ1-6
V: TRBV28

CDR3: CASSLAFEQFF
size: -
J: TRBJ2-1
V: TRBV11-2

CDR3: CASSPLEAPNYGYTF
size: -
J: TRBJ1-2
V: TRBV18

CDR3: CASSQGPVRYNEQFF
size: -
J: TRBJ2-1
V: TRBV7-9

CDR3: CASFLQGLSVNEQFF
size: -
J: TRBJ2-1
V: TRBV5-4

CDR3: CASSFIGTGGEKLFF
size: few
J: TRBJ1-4
V: TRBV7-9

CDR3: CASSPRDFAYNEQFF
size: few
J: TRBJ2-1
V: TRBV6-4

CDR3: CAISDRGGGVGIPKNIQYF
size: -
J: TRBJ2-4
V: TRBV10-3

CDR3: CASSSGTGKNSPLHF
size: -
J: TRBJ1-6
V: TRBV5-6

CDR3: CASSQVGGWETQYF
size: once
J: TRBJ2-5
V: TRBV11-2

CDR3: CASTNGTSGRSSYNEQFF
size: -
J: TRBJ2-1
V: TRBV19

CDR3: CASSNLAGELFF
size: -
J: TRBJ2-2
V: TRBV19

CDR3: CASSPTVGLGATGELFF
size: -
J: TRBJ2-2
V: TRBV18

CDR3: CASSSPQGVNTEAFF
size: once
J: TRBJ1-1
V: TRBV5-6

CDR3: CASSPISPSGGGTDTQYF
size: -
J: TRBJ2-3
V: TRBV19

CDR3: CSARDLETQYF
size: -
J: TRBJ2-5
V: TRBV20-1

CDR3: CASSLSPLGNQPQHF
size: -
J: TRBJ1-5
V: TRBV27

CDR3: CASTTSRGIQETQYF
size: once
J: TRBJ2-5
V: TRBV2

CDR3: CASTKWAATSNYGYTF
size: -
J: TRBJ1-2
V: TRBV7-9

CDR3: CASSRDRGSEAFF
size: -
J: TRBJ1-1
V: TRBV6-4

CDR3: CASSSWTSGGASEQFF
size: -
J: TRBJ2-1
V: TRBV7-9

CDR3: CASSETTDNYGYTF
size: few
J: TRBJ1-2
V: TRBV10-1

CDR3: CASSYTGDGYNEQFF
size: once
J: TRBJ2-1
V: TRBV7-3

CDR3: CASSLRGMDVYGYTF
size: -
J: TRBJ1-2
V: TRBV5-1

CDR3: CASSFRDRGPGELFF
size: -
J: TRBJ2-2
V: TRBV7-9

CDR3: CASEWAASNQPQHF
size: -
J: TRBJ1-5
V: TRBV28

CDR3: CASSSGQGYNEQFF
size: -
J: TRBJ2-1
V: TRBV7-7

CDR3: CASSLEGDGELFF
size: few
J: TRBJ2-2
V: TRBV11-2

CDR3: CASSSGPNSPLHF
size: -
J: TRBJ1-6
V: TRBV2